Given below is one TCR beta chain in context. Its target is unknown. V lost 4 bases, J lost 1 base, and 11 bases stayed unmatched. The V gene's germline CDR1 is MGHDK and CDR2 SYGVNS. This CDR3 region has 18 residues. This record comes from a study of cytomegalovirus exposure and HLA in healthy donors. Study findings and constraints: The authors enumerated roughly 160 TCR beta chains as linked to cytomegalovirus. TCR association rates varied by HLA locus in a later analysis, with DRB1 highest and HLA-C lowest. Presence/absence analyses took donor sequencing depth as roughly uniform.

PCR used 60 Vbeta primers and 13 Jbeta primers. Data came from immunoSEQ multiplex PCR; TCRdb stores just in-frame clones and leaves some out. Seen here are some 110,000 clones, 70% to 85% observed once, and the top ten hold 5% to 6.5%. This TCR was recovered from a woman younger than 30 in good health and CMV-seropositive. The chain uses TRBV25-1 and TRBJ2-4; 9 bases fit TRBD1. Sample: PBMCs. DNA for the CDR3: TGTGCCAGCAGTGCTGCATCCACAGGGGGCCTGGCCAAAAACATTCAGTACTTC. Protein sequence: CASSAASTGGLAKNIQYF. Full variable domain (missing parts from reference TRBV25-1 and TRBJ2-4): EADIYQTPRYLVIGTGKKITLECSQTMGHDKMYWYQQDPGMELHLIHYSYGVNSTEKGDLSSESTVSRIRTEHFPLTLESARPSHTSQYLCASSAASTGGLAKNIQYFGAGTRLSVL.